These T cell receptor beta chains were read from a single sample in a study of shared clonotypes between healthy human individuals. Clones were read by immunoSEQ multiplex PCR, and TCRdb kept only the in-frame ones, dropping some. Among approximately 510,000 clones listed, 60% to 85% were seen once. Source material: PBMCs. The receptors originated from a woman aged 40 to 50 in good health. Some clones in this sample may be carry-over from other donors' samples. The CDR3 runs from the conserved cysteine through the conserved F or W. Fields, in order: clone size, V gene, J gene, D gene, CDR3 protein, CDR3 DNA. A D gene is named only where the DNA matches it firmly. Size tells how often a clone was seen (once, few, many) or the class of an expanded clone, and some rows leave it out.

clone size: NA
V gene: TRBV5-1
J gene: TRBJ1-1
D gene: NA
CDR3 protein: CASSSGLQNTEAFF
CDR3 DNA: TGCGCCAGCAGCTCGGGACTCCAGAACACTGAAGCTTTCTTT

clone size: NA
V gene: TRBV5-1
J gene: TRBJ2-5
D gene: NA
CDR3 protein: CASSLDSGRSTVAQYF
CDR3 DNA: TGCGCCAGCAGCCTAGATTCCGGACGGAGCACCGTGGCCCAGTACTTC

clone size: NA
V gene: TRBV4-1
J gene: TRBJ1-4
D gene: NA
CDR3 protein: CASSSVHNEKLFF
CDR3 DNA: TGCGCCAGCAGCTCGGTCCATAATGAAAAACTGTTTTTT

clone size: NA
V gene: TRBV23-1
J gene: TRBJ1-1
D gene: NA
CDR3 protein: CASSHIPGTPRSRKNTEAFF
CDR3 DNA: TGCGCCAGCAGTCATATCCCGGGGACACCGAGGTCCAGGAAGAACACTGAAGCTTTCTTT

clone size: NA
V gene: TRBV19
J gene: TRBJ2-5
D gene: NA
CDR3 protein: CASSNPGRVGGHRETQYF
CDR3 DNA: TGTGCCAGTAGTAACCCGGGCCGAGTAGGCGGGCATCGGGAGACCCAGTACTTC

clone size: NA
V gene: TRBV7-9
J gene: TRBJ2-5
D gene: TRBD1
CDR3 protein: CASSPGLGTDPYRTQYF
CDR3 DNA: TGTGCCAGCAGCCCTGGGTTGGGGACAGACCCATATCGGACCCAGTACTTC

clone size: NA
V gene: TRBV5-1
J gene: TRBJ2-7
D gene: NA
CDR3 protein: CASSWTPAAQGSGYEQYF
CDR3 DNA: TGCGCCAGCAGCTGGACCCCGGCTGCGCAGGGTTCAGGCTACGAGCAGTACTTC

clone size: NA
V gene: TRBV29-1
J gene: TRBJ1-1
D gene: NA
CDR3 protein: CSVDETGGNTEAFF
CDR3 DNA: TGCAGCGTTGATGAAACGGGGGGGAACACTGAAGCTTTCTTT

clone size: NA
V gene: TRBV4-2
J gene: TRBJ2-7
D gene: NA
CDR3 protein: CASSQEVGGISYEQYF
CDR3 DNA: TGTGCCAGCAGCCAAGAAGTGGGTGGAATCTCCTACGAGCAGTACTTC

clone size: NA
V gene: TRBV5-6
J gene: TRBJ2-2
D gene: NA
CDR3 protein: CASSLGRAGELFF
CDR3 DNA: TGTGCCAGCAGCTTAGGTAGAGCCGGGGAGCTGTTTTTT

clone size: once
V gene: TRBV30
J gene: TRBJ2-5
D gene: NA
CDR3 protein: CAWSYQETQYF
CDR3 DNA: TGTGCCTGGAGTTACCAAGAGACCCAGTACTTC

clone size: few
V gene: TRBV27
J gene: TRBJ2-7
D gene: TRBD1
CDR3 protein: CASSSTGTGSYEQYF
CDR3 DNA: TGTGCCAGCAGTTCCACCGGGACAGGGTCCTACGAGCAGTACTTC

clone size: once
V gene: TRBV15
J gene: TRBJ2-3
D gene: TRBD2
CDR3 protein: CATSRVISGSGTDTQYF
CDR3 DNA: TGTGCCACCAGCAGAGTGATCAGCGGGAGCGGCACAGATACGCAGTATTTT

clone size: NA
V gene: TRBV29-1
J gene: TRBJ1-1
D gene: NA
CDR3 protein: CSVDGQLNTEAFF
CDR3 DNA: TGCAGCGTGGACGGGCAATTGAACACTGAAGCTTTCTTT

clone size: NA
V gene: TRBV6-1
J gene: TRBJ1-2
D gene: TRBD1
CDR3 protein: CASSGQGPALGGYTF
CDR3 DNA: TGTGCCAGCAGTGGACAGGGGCCGGCATTGGGTGGCTACACCTTC

clone size: NA
V gene: TRBV6-1
J gene: TRBJ1-2
D gene: TRBD1
CDR3 protein: CASSEAGQGVRYTF
CDR3 DNA: TGTGCCAGCAGTGAAGCAGGGCAGGGGGTAAGGTACACCTTC

clone size: NA
V gene: TRBV10-3
J gene: TRBJ2-1
D gene: TRBD2
CDR3 protein: CAISESTVREGEVPNEQFF
CDR3 DNA: TGTGCCATCAGTGAGTCCACGGTGCGGGAGGGCGAAGTTCCCAATGAGCAGTTCTTC

clone size: NA
V gene: TRBV11-2
J gene: TRBJ1-4
D gene: TRBD1
CDR3 protein: CASSPTGQGGEKLFF
CDR3 DNA: TGTGCCAGCAGTCCGACGGGACAGGGAGGTGAAAAACTGTTTTTT

clone size: NA
V gene: TRBV6-5
J gene: TRBJ1-1
D gene: NA
CDR3 protein: CASTKGLSTEAFF
CDR3 DNA: TGTGCCAGCACCAAGGGGCTATCTACTGAAGCTTTCTTT

clone size: NA
V gene: TRBV10-1
J gene: TRBJ2-1
D gene: NA
CDR3 protein: CASSEGVYNEQFF
CDR3 DNA: TGCGCCAGCAGTGAGGGGGTATACAATGAGCAGTTCTTC

clone size: NA
V gene: TRBV2
J gene: TRBJ2-5
D gene: NA
CDR3 protein: CASSVVGQETQYF
CDR3 DNA: TGTGCCAGCAGTGTAGTAGGCCAAGAGACCCAGTACTTC

clone size: NA
V gene: TRBV4-3
J gene: TRBJ2-1
D gene: TRBD2
CDR3 protein: CASSQDGTSGGNEQFF
CDR3 DNA: TGCGCCAGCAGCCAAGATGGGACTAGCGGGGGAAATGAGCAGTTCTTC

clone size: NA
V gene: TRBV4-3
J gene: TRBJ2-7
D gene: TRBD1
CDR3 protein: CASSQGTGAFNYEQYF
CDR3 DNA: TGCGCCAGCAGCCAAGGGACAGGGGCGTTTAACTACGAGCAGTACTTC

clone size: NA
V gene: TRBV4-3
J gene: TRBJ2-7
D gene: NA
CDR3 protein: CASSLEPGSTDEQYF
CDR3 DNA: TGCGCCAGCAGCTTAGAACCCGGGAGTACGGACGAGCAGTACTTC

clone size: NA
V gene: TRBV5-1
J gene: TRBJ1-2
D gene: TRBD1
CDR3 protein: CASSPGGQDHGYTF
CDR3 DNA: TGCGCCAGCAGCCCCGGTGGACAGGACCATGGCTACACCTTC

clone size: NA
V gene: TRBV5-1
J gene: TRBJ2-5
D gene: NA
CDR3 protein: CASSLTETQYF
CDR3 DNA: TGCGCCAGCAGCTTGACGGAGACCCAGTACTTC

clone size: NA
V gene: TRBV7-2
J gene: TRBJ2-1
D gene: NA
CDR3 protein: CASSLTAASYNEQFF
CDR3 DNA: TGTGCCAGCAGCTTGACAGCCGCCTCCTACAATGAGCAGTTCTTC

clone size: NA
V gene: TRBV28
J gene: TRBJ2-3
D gene: NA
CDR3 protein: CASSLATARTDTQYF
CDR3 DNA: TGTGCCAGCAGTTTAGCAACCGCTAGGACAGATACGCAGTATTTT

clone size: NA
V gene: TRBV10-3
J gene: TRBJ2-7
D gene: NA
CDR3 protein: CAIGRDGAYEQYF
CDR3 DNA: TGTGCCATCGGACGGGACGGAGCCTACGAGCAGTACTTC

clone size: NA
V gene: TRBV6-5
J gene: TRBJ2-1
D gene: NA
CDR3 protein: CASSYVGAARNEQFF
CDR3 DNA: TGTGCCAGCAGTTACGTGGGAGCCGCTAGGAATGAGCAGTTCTTC

clone size: NA
V gene: TRBV7-8
J gene: TRBJ2-2
D gene: TRBD1
CDR3 protein: CASSEDRGFGELFF
CDR3 DNA: TGTGCCAGCAGCGAGGACAGGGGGTTCGGGGAGCTGTTTTTT

clone size: NA
V gene: TRBV27
J gene: TRBJ1-6
D gene: NA
CDR3 protein: CASSLEGENSPLHF
CDR3 DNA: TGTGCCAGCAGTTTGGAAGGAGAAAATTCACCCCTCCACTTT

clone size: once
V gene: TRBV15
J gene: TRBJ1-5
D gene: NA
CDR3 protein: CATSRDPYGSSPQHF
CDR3 DNA: TGTGCCACCAGCAGAGATCCCTATGGCAGTTCGCCCCAGCATTTT

clone size: NA
V gene: TRBV28
J gene: TRBJ2-1
D gene: NA
CDR3 protein: CASTQVYNEQFF
CDR3 DNA: TGTGCCAGCACCCAGGTTTACAATGAGCAGTTCTTC

clone size: NA
V gene: TRBV4-2
J gene: TRBJ2-2
D gene: NA
CDR3 protein: CASSQGVLTGELFF
CDR3 DNA: TGTGCCAGCAGCCAAGGCGTACTCACCGGGGAGCTGTTTTTT

clone size: NA
V gene: TRBV11-2
J gene: TRBJ1-1
D gene: TRBD1
CDR3 protein: CASSFRDRVIGTEAFF
CDR3 DNA: TGTGCCAGCAGCTTCCGGGACAGGGTTATTGGCACTGAAGCTTTCTTT

clone size: NA
V gene: TRBV7-8
J gene: TRBJ2-5
D gene: NA
CDR3 protein: CASSFPLGETQYF
CDR3 DNA: TGTGCCAGCAGCTTTCCCTTGGGGGAGACCCAGTACTTC

clone size: NA
V gene: TRBV6-6
J gene: TRBJ1-5
D gene: NA
CDR3 protein: CASSQGSGQPQHF
CDR3 DNA: TGTGCCAGCAGCCAGGGGTCGGGTCAGCCCCAGCATTTT

clone size: NA
V gene: TRBV28
J gene: TRBJ2-1
D gene: NA
CDR3 protein: CASSPLGATHSYNEQFF
CDR3 DNA: TGTGCCAGCAGTCCGCTGGGAGCTACCCACTCCTACAATGAGCAGTTCTTC

clone size: NA
V gene: TRBV7-3
J gene: TRBJ2-7
D gene: NA
CDR3 protein: CASSQLAALPPYEQYF
CDR3 DNA: TGTGCCAGCAGCCAATTAGCGGCACTGCCCCCCTACGAGCAGTACTTC

clone size: NA
V gene: TRBV15
J gene: TRBJ2-3
D gene: TRBD1
CDR3 protein: CATSSKDRGIVDTQYF
CDR3 DNA: TGTGCCACCAGCAGCAAGGACAGGGGGATAGTAGATACGCAGTATTTT

clone size: NA
V gene: TRBV15
J gene: TRBJ1-2
D gene: NA
CDR3 protein: CATSRLTDRGYTF
CDR3 DNA: TGTGCCACCAGCAGGCTGACAGACCGCGGCTACACCTTC

clone size: NA
V gene: TRBV11-2
J gene: TRBJ1-1
D gene: NA
CDR3 protein: CASSPRPNTEAFF
CDR3 DNA: TGTGCCAGCAGCCCACGGCCGAACACTGAAGCTTTCTTT

clone size: few
V gene: TRBV6-4
J gene: TRBJ2-1
D gene: TRBD2
CDR3 protein: CASSERGTSRVNEQFF
CDR3 DNA: TGTGCCAGCAGTGAAAGGGGGACTAGTAGGGTCAATGAGCAGTTCTTC

clone size: once
V gene: TRBV7-9
J gene: TRBJ2-7
D gene: TRBD2
CDR3 protein: CASSPTSGSSEQYF
CDR3 DNA: TGTGCCAGCAGCCCCACTAGCGGGAGTAGCGAGCAGTACTTC

clone size: few
V gene: TRBV5-6
J gene: TRBJ1-2
D gene: TRBD1
CDR3 protein: CASSLLGQGIHYGYTF
CDR3 DNA: TGTGCCAGCAGCTTGTTGGGACAGGGCATCCACTATGGCTACACCTTC